This is a list of T cell receptor beta chains from one sample in a study of T cell responses to AZD1222 COVID-19 vaccine. The method was immunoSEQ multiplex PCR; TCRdb's version includes in-frame clones alone and lacks a portion of them. Of about 93,000 clones in the sample, just over 85% were seen once. The input for sequencing was peripheral blood, taken on day 0 of AZD1222 vaccination. The receptors were sampled from an adult in good health. Each CDR3 is given with its conserved first and last residue. The D gene is left open where the match is weak. A row's size may be missing; if present it is once, few, many or a size class.

size	V	J	D	DNA	CDR3
few	TRBV5-4	TRBJ2-2	TRBD2	TGTGCCAGCAGCCCCCCGGAGACTAGCGTTTCCGGGGAGCTGTTTTTT	CASSPPETSVSGELFF
.	TRBV6-6	TRBJ1-3	.	TGTGCCAGCAGTGACCCACGGGGAACTGGAAACACCATATATTTT	CASSDPRGTGNTIYF
few	TRBV5-1	TRBJ1-4	.	TGCGCCAGCAGCTTGGGTACAGGCCAGGGGCGTAATGAAAAACTGTTTTTT	CASSLGTGQGRNEKLFF
.	TRBV13	TRBJ1-3	.	TGTGCCAGCAGCTTCATTTCATATCGGAACACCATATATTTT	CASSFISYRNTIYF
.	TRBV4-2	TRBJ1-2	TRBD1	TGTGCCAGCAGCCAAAGCCGGGACAGGATACACTCGCTGGGTGGCTACACCTTC	CASSQSRDRIHSLGGYTF
.	TRBV2	TRBJ2-5	TRBD2	TGTGCCAGCAGTCCGCGACTAGCGGACCAAGAGACCCAGTACTTC	CASSPRLADQETQYF
.	TRBV7-9	TRBJ2-7	TRBD1	TGTGCCAGCAGACTGACAGGGCCCGAGACCTACGAGCAGTACTTC	CASRLTGPETYEQYF
.	TRBV4-2	TRBJ1-5	.	TGTGCCAGCAGCCAAGATCCGGGGGCAGGTCAGCCCCAGCATTTT	CASSQDPGAGQPQHF
.	TRBV10-3	TRBJ2-2	.	TGTGCCATCAGTGACGCGGGGACAATAACCGGGGAGCTGTTTTTT	CAISDAGTITGELFF
.	TRBV7-8	TRBJ1-6	.	TGTGCCAGCAGCTTACCGACAGGAGGGTCACCCCTCCACTTT	CASSLPTGGSPLHF
.	TRBV12-5	TRBJ2-3	TRBD1	TGTGCTAGTGCCATACAGGGGGCGGGAGATACGCAGTATTTT	CASAIQGAGDTQYF
.	TRBV12-3/TRBV12-4	TRBJ2-4	.	TGTGCCAGCAGTTCTAGGGAGACCCTCTCCTTC	CASSSRETLSF
.	TRBV24-1	TRBJ1-2	.	TGTGCCACCAGTGGTGACGGTGTCTATGGCTACACCTTC	CATSGDGVYGYTF
.	TRBV5-4	TRBJ1-2	.	TGTGCCACCAAAAGGGGATCAGGGGACTCCAACTATGGCTACACCTTC	CATKRGSGDSNYGYTF
.	TRBV6-5	TRBJ2-1	TRBD2	TGTGCCAGCAGCCTTAGCGGGAGCTCCTACAATGAGCAGTTCTTC	CASSLSGSSYNEQFF
.	TRBV5-4	TRBJ1-2	.	TGTGCCAGCAGCTTGGAAGGGGGGGAGGTTTACACCTTC	CASSLEGGEVYTF
once	TRBV7-9	TRBJ1-1	.	TGTGCCAGCAGCTTAACGATGAGTTCTGAAGCTTTCTTT	CASSLTMSSEAFF
.	TRBV11-1	TRBJ1-1	.	TGTGCCAGCAGCTTAGGGATGCTGATGAACACTGAAGCTTTCTTT	CASSLGMLMNTEAFF
.	TRBV10-3	TRBJ2-7	TRBD1	TGTGCCATCAGGACGGGACAGAGCGCCTACGAGCAGTACTTC	CAIRTGQSAYEQYF
.	TRBV5-5	TRBJ1-1	TRBD1	TGTGCCAGCAGCTTGGGGGGGACAGGGCTGAACACTGAAGCTTTCTTT	CASSLGGTGLNTEAFF
few	TRBV30	TRBJ1-3	TRBD1	TGTGCCTGGAACAGGGGGACTGGAAACACCATATATTTT	CAWNRGTGNTIYF
.	TRBV7-2	TRBJ1-6	.	TGTGCCAGCAGCATTCAGGGCTTCGGTTCACCCCTCCACTTT	CASSIQGFGSPLHF
once	TRBV2	TRBJ2-7	.	TGTGCCAGCAGTCGAACGGGCCTCGCCTCCTACGAGCAGTACTTC	CASSRTGLASYEQYF
.	TRBV5-3	TRBJ1-4	.	TGTGCCAGAAGCTTGAGGTGGGGGAAAGCAACTAATGAAAAACTGTTTTTT	CARSLRWGKATNEKLFF
.	TRBV2	TRBJ1-2	TRBD1	TGTGCCAGCAGCGCCAGGGGGACCTCCTATGGCTACACCTTC	CASSARGTSYGYTF
.	TRBV5-1	TRBJ1-1	.	TGCGCCAGCAGCTTGGCAGCGAACACTGAAGCTTTCTTT	CASSLAANTEAFF
.	TRBV6-5	TRBJ2-5	TRBD2	TGTGCCAGCATCGCGGGGGGTTCTGGTGGAGAGACCCAGTACTTC	CASIAGGSGGETQYF